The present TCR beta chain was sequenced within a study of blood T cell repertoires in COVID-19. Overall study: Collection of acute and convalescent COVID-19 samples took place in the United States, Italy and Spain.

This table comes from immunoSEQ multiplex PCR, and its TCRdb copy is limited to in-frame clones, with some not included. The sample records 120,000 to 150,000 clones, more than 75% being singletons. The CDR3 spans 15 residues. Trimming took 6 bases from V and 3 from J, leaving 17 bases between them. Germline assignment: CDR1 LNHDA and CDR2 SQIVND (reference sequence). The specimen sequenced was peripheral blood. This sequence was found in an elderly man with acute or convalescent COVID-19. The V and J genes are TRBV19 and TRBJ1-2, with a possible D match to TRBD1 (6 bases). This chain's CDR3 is CASRYIQGLDYGYTF. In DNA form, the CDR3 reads TGTGCCAGTAGGTATATACAGGGACTAGACTATGGCTACACCTTC.